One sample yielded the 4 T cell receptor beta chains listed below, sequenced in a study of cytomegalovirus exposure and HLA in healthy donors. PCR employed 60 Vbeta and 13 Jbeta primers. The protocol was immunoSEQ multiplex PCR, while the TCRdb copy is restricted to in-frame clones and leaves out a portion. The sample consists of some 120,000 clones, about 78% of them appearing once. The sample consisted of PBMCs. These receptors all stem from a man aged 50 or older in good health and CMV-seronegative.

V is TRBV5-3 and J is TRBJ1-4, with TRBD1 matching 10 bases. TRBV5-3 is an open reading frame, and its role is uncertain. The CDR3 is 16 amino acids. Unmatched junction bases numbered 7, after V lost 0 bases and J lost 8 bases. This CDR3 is CARSLAGGQGQEKLFF. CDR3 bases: TGTGCCAGAAGCTTGGCGGGGGGACAGGGGCAAGAAAAACTGTTTTTT.

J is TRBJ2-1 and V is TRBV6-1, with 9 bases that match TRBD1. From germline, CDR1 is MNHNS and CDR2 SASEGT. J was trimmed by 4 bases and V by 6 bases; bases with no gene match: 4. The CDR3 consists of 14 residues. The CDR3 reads CASRGTGLYNEQFF. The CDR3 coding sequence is TGTGCCAGCAGAGGGACAGGGTTGTACAATGAGCAGTTCTTC.

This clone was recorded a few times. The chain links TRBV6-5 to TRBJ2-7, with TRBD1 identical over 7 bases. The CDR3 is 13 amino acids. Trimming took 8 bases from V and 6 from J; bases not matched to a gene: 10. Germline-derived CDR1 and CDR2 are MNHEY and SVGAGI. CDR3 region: CASCTGAGGEQYF. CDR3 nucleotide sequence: TGTGCCAGCTGTACAGGGGCGGGCGGCGAGCAGTACTTC.

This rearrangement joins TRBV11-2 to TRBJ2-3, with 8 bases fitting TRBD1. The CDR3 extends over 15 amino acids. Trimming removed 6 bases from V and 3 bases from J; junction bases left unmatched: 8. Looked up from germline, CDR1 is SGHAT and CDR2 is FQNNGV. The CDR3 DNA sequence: TGTGCCAGCAGTCGGACAGGGCGTCGGACAGATACGCAGTATTTT. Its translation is CASSRTGRRTDTQYF. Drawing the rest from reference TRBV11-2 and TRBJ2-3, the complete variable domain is EAGVAQSPRYKIIEKRQSVAFWCNPISGHATLYWYQQILGQGPKLLIQFQNNGVVDDSQLPKDRFSAERLKGVDSTLKIQPAKLEDSAVYLCASSRTGRRTDTQYFGPGTRLTVL.